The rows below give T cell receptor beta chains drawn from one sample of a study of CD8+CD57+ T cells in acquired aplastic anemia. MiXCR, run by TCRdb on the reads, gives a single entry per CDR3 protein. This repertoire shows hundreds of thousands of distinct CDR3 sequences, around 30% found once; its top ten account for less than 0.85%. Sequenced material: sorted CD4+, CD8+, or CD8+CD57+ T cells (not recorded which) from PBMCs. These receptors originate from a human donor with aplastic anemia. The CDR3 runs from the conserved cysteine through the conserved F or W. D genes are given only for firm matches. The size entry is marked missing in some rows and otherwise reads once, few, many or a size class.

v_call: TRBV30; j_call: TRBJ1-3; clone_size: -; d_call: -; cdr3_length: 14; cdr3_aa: CAWSLQGPGNTIYF; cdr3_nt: TGTGCCTGGAGCCTACAGGGCCCTGGAAACACCATATATTTT
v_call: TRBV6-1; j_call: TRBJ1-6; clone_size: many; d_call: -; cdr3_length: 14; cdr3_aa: CASSLSGVRAALHF; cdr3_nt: TGTGCCAGCAGTTTATCGGGGGTTAGGGCGGCCCTCCACTTT
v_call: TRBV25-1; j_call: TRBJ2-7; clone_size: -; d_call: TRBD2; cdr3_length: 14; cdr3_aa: CASILGGTSYEQYF; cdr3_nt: TGTGCCAGCATTCTGGGAGGGACGTCCTACGAGCAGTACTTC
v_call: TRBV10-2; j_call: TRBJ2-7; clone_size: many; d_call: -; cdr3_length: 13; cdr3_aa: CASIDQGSYEQYF; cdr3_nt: TGCGCCAGCATTGATCAGGGGTCCTACGAGCAGTACTTC
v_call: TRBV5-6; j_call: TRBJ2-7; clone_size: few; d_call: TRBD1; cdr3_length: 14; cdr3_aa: CASTVTGRTYEQYF; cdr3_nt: TGTGCCAGCACCGTGACAGGGCGAACCTACGAGCAGTACTTC
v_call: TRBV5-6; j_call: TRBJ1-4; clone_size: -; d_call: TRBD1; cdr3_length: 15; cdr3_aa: CASSSPGQGQEKLFF; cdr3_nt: TGTGCCAGCAGCTCGCCGGGACAGGGTCAGGAAAAACTGTTTTTT
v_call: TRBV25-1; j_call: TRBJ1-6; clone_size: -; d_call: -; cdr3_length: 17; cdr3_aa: CASSLPRHRVNNSPLHF; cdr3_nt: TGTGCCAGCAGTTTGCCCCGCCACAGGGTAAATAATTCACCCCTCCACTTT
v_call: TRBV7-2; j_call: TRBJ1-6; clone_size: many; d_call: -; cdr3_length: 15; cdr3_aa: CASSLGRANNSPLHF; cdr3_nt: TGTGCCAGCAGCTTGGGCAGGGCCAATAATTCACCCCTCCACTTT
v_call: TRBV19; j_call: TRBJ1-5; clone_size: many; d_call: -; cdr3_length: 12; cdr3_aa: CASSSDSGPQHF; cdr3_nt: TGTGCCAGTAGTTCGGACAGCGGGCCCCAGCATTTT
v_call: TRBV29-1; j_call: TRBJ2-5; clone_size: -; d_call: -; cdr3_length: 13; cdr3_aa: CSVGTAKFETQYF; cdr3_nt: TGCAGCGTCGGGACTGCTAAATTTGAGACCCAGTACTTC
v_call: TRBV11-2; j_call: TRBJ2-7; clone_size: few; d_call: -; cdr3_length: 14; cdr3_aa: CASSLDATSYEQYF; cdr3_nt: TGTGCCAGCAGCTTAGATGCCACCTCCTACGAGCAGTACTTC
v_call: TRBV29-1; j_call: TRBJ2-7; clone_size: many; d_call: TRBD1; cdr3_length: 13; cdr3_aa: CSAQTGGWYEQYF; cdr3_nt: TGCAGCGCTCAGACAGGGGGGTGGTACGAGCAGTACTTC
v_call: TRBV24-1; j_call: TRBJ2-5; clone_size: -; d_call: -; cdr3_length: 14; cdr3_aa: CATSDWAAQETQYF; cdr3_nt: TGTGCCACCAGTGATTGGGCAGCACAAGAGACCCAGTACTTC